The sequence of this TCR beta chain was determined in a study of vaccination and CD4 T cells after COVID-19. Concerning this clonotype itself: No antigen is known for it.

Germline lookup yields CDR1 LNHDA and CDR2 SQIVND (reference sequence). V lost 8 bases, J lost 4 bases, and 6 bases stayed unmatched. The CDR3 runs 14 residues. The Oncomine TCR Beta short-read assay was what sequenced the DNA obtained from cultured CD4+ T cells. In TCRdb, the PCR reads were re-called with MiXCR into one record per CDR3 protein. Of some 20,000 distinct CDR3 sequences listed, 31% are singletons. This sample's treatment: roughly 10-day PBMC culture with coronavirus spike peptide pools or control peptides (ViraFEST assay). Negative-selection isolation of CD4+ T cells was performed after 10 days of culture.

The V and J genes are TRBV19 and TRBJ2-2, with 8 bases lining up with TRBD1. Sequencing was performed on cultured CD4+ T cells from blood. This TCR was recovered from a human donor with COVID-19. CDR3 residues: CASEATGVTGELFF. DNA of the CDR3: TGTGCCAGTGAGGCGACAGGGGTCACCGGGGAGCTGTTTTTT.